What follows are 19 T cell receptor beta chains derived from one specimen sequenced in a study. MiXCR was run by TCRdb on the RT-PCR reads, yielding one entry per CDR3 protein. The table has around 700,000 distinct CDR3 sequences, over 12% seen once. Sequencing was carried out using memory CD4+ T cells from blood. The receptor source for this set is a female donor in good health, serving as a healthy control.

This clonotype was seen more than once but under ten times. The gene calls are TRBV28 and TRBJ2-5; D is unresolved. The CDR3 covers 14 residues. V was pared by 2 bases and J by 5 bases, with 12 bases between. The germline CDR1 and CDR2 sequences are MDHEN and SYDVKM. CDR3 amino acids: CASSLMGLAETQYF. As DNA, the CDR3 is TGTGCCAGCAGTTTAATGGGCCTGGCGGAGACCCAGTACTTC.

This clonotype showed up many times. This sequence joins TRBV15 and TRBJ2-6, with no clear D. V was clipped by 0 bases and J by 0 bases, with 9 bases between them. Germline V gene sequence: CDR1 LNHNV, CDR2 YYDKDF (reference sequence). This CDR3 is built from 17 residues. The DNA for the CDR3 is TGTGCCACCAGCAGAGATTCGAGCCCCTCTGGGGCCAACGTCCTGACTTTC. Protein product: CATSRDSSPSGANVLTF.

V gene TRBV7-9 combines with J gene TRBJ1-4; D ambiguous. This CDR3 has 14 amino acids. V gave up 5 bases and J gave up 8 bases, with 15 bases separating them. Germline CDR1 reads SEHNR; CDR2 reads FQNEAQ (reference sequence). In DNA, the CDR3 is TGTGCCAGCAGCCCCGGGCCTTTCTGGGAAAAACTGTTTTTT. Protein sequence: CASSPGPFWEKLFF.

This clonotype showed up just a few times. As DNA, the CDR3 is TGTGCCAGCTCACCAGAGCTTTGGGATTTGACCGGGGAGCTGTTTTTT. This codes for CASSPELWDLTGELFF. This chain links TRBV18 with TRBJ2-2; no clear D. The length of the CDR3 is 16 residues. Trimming took off 2 bases at V and 5 bases at J, with 15 bases between the two ends. Germline CDR1 KGHSH, CDR2 LQKENI.

The rearrangement joins TRBV20-1 to TRBJ2-1; 12 nucleotides line up with TRBD2. This CDR3 spans 17 amino acids. V was pared by 3 bases and J by 0 bases, with 6 bases of the junction left unmatched. Germline values: CDR1 DFQATT, CDR2 SNEGSKA (reference sequence). DNA of the CDR3: TGCAGTGCTAGCCCTAGCGGGAGGGTTGACTCCTACAATGAGCAGTTCTTC. The encoded protein is CSASPSGRVDSYNEQFF.

J is TRBJ1-4 and V is TRBV3-1, with TRBD1 as a possible D gene (6 bases). The germline gives CDR1 LGHDT, CDR2 YNNKEL (reference sequence). CDR3 length equals 16 residues. V was clipped by 4 bases and J by 7 bases, with 19 bases between them. CDR3 protein: CASSPIEGGAGEKLFF. CDR3 nucleotide sequence: TGTGCCAGCAGCCCGATTGAGGGGGGCGCAGGTGAAAAACTGTTTTTT.

This clonotype was observed a handful of times. The CDR3 DNA reads as TGCAGTGCTCGCTCCTCTTTAGGTGTCTATGGCTACACCTTC. Its translation: CSARSSLGVYGYTF. This chain connects TRBV20-1 to TRBJ1-2; no definite D call. Germline CDR1 is DFQATT and CDR2 is SNEGSKA (reference sequence). The CDR3 loop spans 14 amino acids. Between the trimmed V and J ends, which lost 5 bases and 4 bases, there was a span of 17 bases.

There are a few counts of this clonotype. The CDR3 protein is CASSEDRVNEKLFF. CDR3 coding DNA: TGTGCCAGCAGCGAGGACAGGGTCAATGAAAAACTGTTTTTT. The chain uses TRBV6-1 and TRBJ1-4; TRBD1 matches 8 bases. V dropped 6 bases and J dropped 5; count of bases not matched to a gene: 5. Germline CDR1 and CDR2: MNHNS and SASEGT. This CDR3 comprises 14 residues.

This clonotype was counted only a few times. The chain is built from TRBV5-6 and TRBJ2-5; D might be TRBD2 (6 bases). V was clipped by 4 bases and J by 9 bases, with 19 bases between them. The CDR3 totals 14 residues. Per germline, CDR1 SGHDT and CDR2 YYEEEE. The CDR3 here is CASSPQAGQAAQYF. CDR3 DNA: TGTGCCAGCAGCCCTCAAGCGGGCCAAGCGGCCCAGTACTTC.

This clonotype was recorded a few times. The chain is built from TRBV6-1 and TRBJ1-2; 7 bases match TRBD1. V lost 6 bases, J lost 1 base, and 5 bases stayed unmatched. CDR1 is MNHNS, CDR2 SASEGT, per germline. The CDR3 runs to 14 residues. The DNA of the CDR3 is TGTGCCAGCAGCAGAGGGACAGATAACTATGGCTACACCTTC. This gives the protein CASSRGTDNYGYTF.

This clonotype was observed at least ten times. The genes are TRBV29-1 and TRBJ2-5; either TRBD1 or TRBD2 may fit D (6 bases each). The CDR3 loop spans 12 amino acids. V was pared by 4 bases and J by 7 bases, with 13 bases between. Per germline, CDR1 SQVTM and CDR2 ANQGSEA. The CDR3 sequence: CSVVGGVGTQYF. CDR3 DNA: TGCAGCGTTGTGGGGGGCGTCGGGACCCAGTACTTC.

This clonotype was picked up a small number of times. This chain connects TRBV7-2 to TRBJ2-4, with 9 bases fitting TRBD2. Losses at the gene ends were 6 bases for V and 7 bases for J; bases not matched to a gene: 7. From germline, CDR1 is SGHTA and CDR2 FQGNSA. This CDR3 is built from 14 residues. CDR3 residues: CASSEGLAVNIQYF. The DNA of the CDR3 is TGTGCCAGCAGTGAGGGACTAGCTGTGAACATTCAGTACTTC.

This clonotype showed up just a few times. The V call is TRBV3-1, the J call TRBJ2-1; TRBD2 aligns across 11 bases. The CDR3 sequence is 15 residues long. Germline V gene lookup returns CDR1 LGHDT and CDR2 YNNKEL (reference sequence). Trimming at V came to 8 bases and at J to 8 bases, leaving 11 bases not matched to a gene. The CDR3 loop reads CASVSSGRPPYEQFF. CDR3 nucleotide sequence: TGTGCCAGCGTCTCTAGCGGGAGGCCTCCGTATGAGCAGTTCTTC.

In this sample, this clonotype turned up many times. The rearrangement uses TRBV20-1 and TRBJ2-1; 12 bases align to TRBD1. The junction had 10 bases not matched to a gene; V was cut back by 0 bases and J by 7 bases. Per the germline V gene, CDR1 is DFQATT and CDR2 is SNEGSKA (reference sequence). CDR3 length equals 17 residues. The CDR3 here is CSARDLTRDRGLNEQFF. In DNA, the CDR3 is TGCAGTGCTAGAGATCTTACCCGGGACAGGGGGCTGAATGAGCAGTTCTTC.

This clonotype has only a few counts. The chain couples TRBV6-6 to TRBJ1-5; D may be TRBD1 (5 bases). The V gene lost 0 bases and the J gene lost 1 base, with 7 bases spanning the gap. Germline CDR1 reads MNHNY; CDR2 reads SVGAGI (reference sequence). The length of the CDR3 is 15 residues. CDR3 protein: CASSYSRASNQPQHF. The CDR3, as DNA: TGTGCCAGCAGTTACTCCAGGGCGAGCAATCAGCCCCAGCATTTT.

For this clonotype: This clone may be a read error of a much larger clone one base away. V usage is TRBV20-1 and J usage is TRBJ2-3; 9 nucleotides match TRBD2. Germline lookup yields CDR1 DFQATT and CDR2 SNEGSKA (reference sequence). This CDR3 spans 17 amino acids. The ends lost 6 bases at V and 1 base at J; junction bases unmatched: 14. CDR3 sequence: CSAPTSGRHGGTDTQYF. Here the CDR3 DNA reads TGCAGTGCACCTACTAGCGGGCGACACGGAGGCACAGATACGCAGTATTTT.

This clonotype was counted many times. CDR3 sequence: CASTRGVDYGYTF. DNA of the CDR3: TGTGCCAGCACAAGGGGGGTAGACTATGGCTACACCTTC. V and J are TRBV7-9 and TRBJ1-2; maybe TRBD1 (6 bases). Between the trimmed V and J ends, which lost 7 bases and 3 bases, there was a span of 12 bases. The germline gives CDR1 SEHNR, CDR2 FQNEAQ (reference sequence). This CDR3 comprises 13 residues.

The chain carries TRBV6-1 and TRBJ2-5, with 8 bases fitting TRBD2. V lost 6 bases and J lost 1; bases outside the gene matches: 7. This CDR3 contains 15 residues. Germline V CDR1 and CDR2: MNHNS, SASEGT. The CDR3 region has the DNA TGTGCCAGCAGCGACCAACTAGCGGCCCAAGAGACCCAGTACTTC. Translating gives CASSDQLAAQETQYF.

There are many counts of this clonotype. One end of the junction is discordant with germline, which a read error may explain. J is TRBJ2-5 and V is TRBV29-1, with TRBD2 matching over 10 bases. CDR3 size: 14 residues. The V gene's germline CDR1 is SQVTM and CDR2 ANQGSEA. The CDR3 DNA reads TGCAGCGTCGAAGGACTAGCGGAGGGAGAGACCCAGTACTTC. It is translated as CSVEGLAEGETQYF. The variable domain in full, completed from reference TRBV29-1 and TRBJ2-5, reads SAVISQKPSRDICQRGTSLTIQCQVDSQVTMMFWYRQQPGQSLTLIATANQGSEATYESGFVIDKFPISRPNLTFSTLTVSNMSPEDSSIYLCSVEGLAEGETQYFGPGTRLLVL.